Listed below are T cell receptor beta chains from one sample, sequenced in a study of identifying expanded T cells in peripheral blood. Produced via immunoSEQ multiplex PCR; TCRdb's table is partial and in-frame only. Among 90,000 to 110,000 clones, 88% were seen once, and the ten largest hold 8.4%. The sequencing input was blood. Receptors were obtained from a person between 18 and 75 years old in good health. The CDR3 runs from the conserved cysteine through the conserved F or W. The D gene is left open where the match is weak. A row's size may be missing; if present it is once, few, many or a size class.

J gene: TRBJ2-7; clone size: .; D gene: TRBD1; V gene: TRBV7-2; CDR3 DNA: TGTGCCAGCAGCTTGACAGGGGGCTCGTACGAGCAGTACTTC; CDR3 protein: CASSLTGGSYEQYF
J gene: TRBJ2-2; clone size: .; D gene: TRBD1; V gene: TRBV27; CDR3 DNA: TGTGCCAGCAGTTTATGGACAGGGGTGACCGGGGAGCTGTTTTTT; CDR3 protein: CASSLWTGVTGELFF
J gene: TRBJ2-3; clone size: .; D gene: .; V gene: TRBV6-5; CDR3 DNA: TGTGCCAGCAGTTACTCGGGTTTGGCCTCCACAGATACGCAGTATTTT; CDR3 protein: CASSYSGLASTDTQYF
J gene: TRBJ2-6; clone size: .; D gene: .; V gene: TRBV7-3; CDR3 DNA: TGTGCCAGCAGCTTATCACCATCTGGGGCCAACGTCCTGACTTTC; CDR3 protein: CASSLSPSGANVLTF
J gene: TRBJ1-5; clone size: .; D gene: .; V gene: TRBV18; CDR3 DNA: TGTGCCAGCTCACCACAAGCCCAGGATCCCAATCAGCCCCAGCATTTT; CDR3 protein: CASSPQAQDPNQPQHF
J gene: TRBJ2-7; clone size: .; D gene: .; V gene: TRBV7-2; CDR3 DNA: TGTGCCAGCAGCTTAAGTTCAGCACAAGGCTACGAGCAGTACTTC; CDR3 protein: CASSLSSAQGYEQYF
J gene: TRBJ1-4; clone size: .; D gene: .; V gene: TRBV6-5; CDR3 DNA: TGTGCCAGCAGCGCCGTTAATGAAAAACTGTTTTTT; CDR3 protein: CASSAVNEKLFF
J gene: TRBJ2-6; clone size: .; D gene: .; V gene: TRBV5-1; CDR3 DNA: TGCGCCAGCAGTAGGGCTGGGGCCAACGTCCTGACTTTC; CDR3 protein: CASSRAGANVLTF
J gene: TRBJ2-7; clone size: .; D gene: TRBD1; V gene: TRBV11-2; CDR3 DNA: TGTGCCAGCAGCTTATTTGGACAGGGGGCTCAAGAGCAGTACTTC; CDR3 protein: CASSLFGQGAQEQYF
J gene: TRBJ2-7; clone size: .; D gene: .; V gene: TRBV7-2; CDR3 DNA: TGTGCCAGCAGCATCCTTCTAGCCCACGAGCAGTACTTC; CDR3 protein: CASSILLAHEQYF
J gene: TRBJ2-7; clone size: .; D gene: TRBD2; V gene: TRBV10-3; CDR3 DNA: TGTGCCATCAGTGAGTCGACCGCGGGACTAGCGGGAGACGAGCAGTACTTC; CDR3 protein: CAISESTAGLAGDEQYF
J gene: TRBJ2-1; clone size: .; D gene: .; V gene: TRBV11-2; CDR3 DNA: TGTGCCAGCAGCTTACCAGCGGGTAATGAGCAGTTCTTC; CDR3 protein: CASSLPAGNEQFF
J gene: TRBJ2-7; clone size: .; D gene: .; V gene: TRBV7-8; CDR3 DNA: TGTGCCAGCAGCTTAAACTACGAGCAGTACTTC; CDR3 protein: CASSLNYEQYF
J gene: TRBJ2-5; clone size: .; D gene: .; V gene: TRBV4-1; CDR3 DNA: TGCGCCAGCAGCCAGGGGGAGGATGAGACCCAGTACTTC; CDR3 protein: CASSQGEDETQYF
J gene: TRBJ1-2; clone size: .; D gene: .; V gene: TRBV21-1; CDR3 DNA: TGTGCCAGCAGCAAAGGGCCTTTGTTTGTTTCGGGCTTTAACTATGGCTACACCTTC; CDR3 protein: CASSKGPLFVSGFNYGYTF
J gene: TRBJ2-7; clone size: .; D gene: TRBD1; V gene: TRBV6-4; CDR3 DNA: TGTGCCAGTGAAGGGGGACAGGACGCCTACGAGCAGTACTTC; CDR3 protein: CASEGGQDAYEQYF
J gene: TRBJ1-3; clone size: .; D gene: .; V gene: TRBV25-1; CDR3 DNA: TGTGCCAGCAGTGCGCTAAGCTCTGGAAACACCATATATTTT; CDR3 protein: CASSALSSGNTIYF
J gene: TRBJ2-1; clone size: .; D gene: .; V gene: TRBV5-1; CDR3 DNA: TGCGCCAGCAGCTTCGGGGGCCCAAGGGATGAGCAGTTCTTC; CDR3 protein: CASSFGGPRDEQFF
J gene: TRBJ2-5; clone size: .; D gene: .; V gene: TRBV6-5; CDR3 DNA: TGTGCCAGCAGTTACAGGGGGGACGGGCAAGAGACCCAGTACTTC; CDR3 protein: CASSYRGDGQETQYF
J gene: TRBJ2-7; clone size: .; D gene: .; V gene: TRBV29-1; CDR3 DNA: TGCAGCGTTGAAGATCCCCCGCAGTACTTC; CDR3 protein: CSVEDPPQYF
J gene: TRBJ1-5; clone size: .; D gene: TRBD1; V gene: TRBV19; CDR3 DNA: TGTGCCAGTAGTCCACAGGGACAGGGGGCGCGAGGGCATTTT; CDR3 protein: CASSPQGQGARGHF
J gene: TRBJ2-1; clone size: .; D gene: .; V gene: TRBV6-5; CDR3 DNA: TGTGCCAGCAGTCCGGGAAACAATGAGCAGTTCTTC; CDR3 protein: CASSPGNNEQFF
J gene: TRBJ2-5; clone size: .; D gene: TRBD2; V gene: TRBV11-2; CDR3 DNA: TGTGCCAGCAGCTGGACTCTGGGACTAGCGGGGGGGCAAGAGACCCAGTACTTC; CDR3 protein: CASSWTLGLAGGQETQYF
J gene: TRBJ1-1; clone size: .; D gene: TRBD1; V gene: TRBV19; CDR3 DNA: TGTGCCAGTAGTCCCGGACAGGGTCACTTGGAAGCTTTCTTT; CDR3 protein: CASSPGQGHLEAFF
J gene: TRBJ1-3; clone size: few; D gene: .; V gene: TRBV7-3; CDR3 DNA: TGTGCCAGCAGACTTCAGGGTGTTGGAAACACCATATATTTT; CDR3 protein: CASRLQGVGNTIYF
J gene: TRBJ2-1; clone size: .; D gene: .; V gene: TRBV7-3; CDR3 DNA: TGTGCCAGCAGCTTAACCGAGAGTGGTGAGCAGTTCTTC; CDR3 protein: CASSLTESGEQFF
J gene: TRBJ2-7; clone size: once; D gene: .; V gene: TRBV6-5; CDR3 DNA: TGTGCCAGCATACCCCCGGGCACCAGCTACGAGCAGTACTTC; CDR3 protein: CASIPPGTSYEQYF
J gene: TRBJ1-5; clone size: .; D gene: TRBD1; V gene: TRBV2; CDR3 DNA: TGTGCCAGCAGTCGGGACAGAAATCAGCCCCAGCATTTT; CDR3 protein: CASSRDRNQPQHF
J gene: TRBJ1-1; clone size: .; D gene: .; V gene: TRBV27; CDR3 DNA: TGTGCCAGCAGTCCCCGACAGCCCTCTGGTGGAGCTTTCTTT; CDR3 protein: CASSPRQPSGGAFF
J gene: TRBJ2-7; clone size: .; D gene: TRBD1; V gene: TRBV6-6; CDR3 DNA: TGTGCCAGCAGTTCCCGAGGGGGCAACACCTACGAGCAGTACTTC; CDR3 protein: CASSSRGGNTYEQYF
J gene: TRBJ1-2; clone size: .; D gene: TRBD1; V gene: TRBV5-6; CDR3 DNA: TGTGCCAGCAGCTCCCTAGACAGGGACCGAAAAGGCTACACCTTC; CDR3 protein: CASSSLDRDRKGYTF
J gene: TRBJ2-7; clone size: .; D gene: .; V gene: TRBV30; CDR3 DNA: TGTGCCTGGATGACAGTCTACGAGCAGTACTTC; CDR3 protein: CAWMTVYEQYF
J gene: TRBJ1-2; clone size: .; D gene: TRBD1; V gene: TRBV6-1; CDR3 DNA: TGTGCCAGCAGAAGACCGGGACAGGGCTATGGCTACACCTTC; CDR3 protein: CASRRPGQGYGYTF
J gene: TRBJ1-1; clone size: .; D gene: .; V gene: TRBV30; CDR3 DNA: TGTGCCTGGAGTGTGGGTTCGGGGAGCACTGAAGCTTTCTTT; CDR3 protein: CAWSVGSGSTEAFF
J gene: TRBJ1-1; clone size: .; D gene: .; V gene: TRBV11-3; CDR3 DNA: TGTGCCAGCAGCCCAGGGAACTTAAGGGGCACTGAAGCTTTCTTT; CDR3 protein: CASSPGNLRGTEAFF
J gene: TRBJ2-7; clone size: .; D gene: .; V gene: TRBV11-2; CDR3 DNA: TGTGCCAGCAGCTTAAACCACGAGCAGTACTTC; CDR3 protein: CASSLNHEQYF
J gene: TRBJ2-7; clone size: .; D gene: .; V gene: TRBV10-3; CDR3 DNA: TGTGCCATCAGCCGTTCAGGGGGCGCGGGGGCCGAGCAGTACTTC; CDR3 protein: CAISRSGGAGAEQYF
J gene: TRBJ1-1; clone size: .; D gene: TRBD1; V gene: TRBV7-9; CDR3 DNA: TGTGCCAGCAGCCGGACAGGAGGGGACACTGAAGCTTTCTTT; CDR3 protein: CASSRTGGDTEAFF
J gene: TRBJ2-2; clone size: .; D gene: .; V gene: TRBV9; CDR3 DNA: TGTGCCAGCAGCGTAGTCGCCGGGGAGCTGTTTTTT; CDR3 protein: CASSVVAGELFF
J gene: TRBJ2-1; clone size: .; D gene: TRBD2; V gene: TRBV27; CDR3 DNA: TGTGCCAGCAGCCCCGGACTAGCCTCCCTCCGGCAGTTCTTC; CDR3 protein: CASSPGLASLRQFF
J gene: TRBJ2-7; clone size: .; D gene: TRBD2; V gene: TRBV28; CDR3 DNA: TGTGCCAGCAGCCTCCTCTTGACGACCGCGGGACTAGCGGGACACGAGCAGTACTTC; CDR3 protein: CASSLLLTTAGLAGHEQYF
J gene: TRBJ1-2; clone size: .; D gene: .; V gene: TRBV11-2; CDR3 DNA: TGTGCCAGCAGCGGGGGCTATGGCTACACCTTC; CDR3 protein: CASSGGYGYTF
J gene: TRBJ2-5; clone size: .; D gene: .; V gene: TRBV2; CDR3 DNA: TGTGCCAGCAGGGCCCCCGTTTTCACAGGGAAAGAGACCCAGTACTTC; CDR3 protein: CASRAPVFTGKETQYF
J gene: TRBJ1-1; clone size: .; D gene: TRBD1; V gene: TRBV5-1; CDR3 DNA: TGCGCCAGCAGCTTGGATCCAGGGGGTGAAGCTTTCTTT; CDR3 protein: CASSLDPGGEAFF